This T cell receptor beta chain emerged from a study of T cell responses to AZD1222 COVID-19 vaccine. Study-wide findings and caveats: Samples come after the peak T cell response, not at day 14. In a largely white British group with more females than males, clonal diversity was possibly underestimated.

Some clones are missing from TCRdb's copy, which holds only in-frame ones; the method was immunoSEQ multiplex PCR. Of roughly 150,000 clones listed, 80% to 95% are singletons. The CDR3 is 14 amino acids. Germline assignment: CDR1 MNHEY and CDR2 SVGAGI. V lost 8 bases and J lost 9, with 20 bases in between. In the case of this clone: Its specificity is unknown.

The material was peripheral blood, obtained on day 0 of AZD1222 vaccination. The genes are TRBV6-5 and TRBJ2-1; TRBD1 might be the D (6 bases). This clonotype was sampled from an adult in good health. CDR3 residues: CASSPRQGIGEQFF. Here the CDR3 DNA reads TGTGCCAGCTCTCCCCGGCAGGGGATAGGTGAGCAGTTCTTC.